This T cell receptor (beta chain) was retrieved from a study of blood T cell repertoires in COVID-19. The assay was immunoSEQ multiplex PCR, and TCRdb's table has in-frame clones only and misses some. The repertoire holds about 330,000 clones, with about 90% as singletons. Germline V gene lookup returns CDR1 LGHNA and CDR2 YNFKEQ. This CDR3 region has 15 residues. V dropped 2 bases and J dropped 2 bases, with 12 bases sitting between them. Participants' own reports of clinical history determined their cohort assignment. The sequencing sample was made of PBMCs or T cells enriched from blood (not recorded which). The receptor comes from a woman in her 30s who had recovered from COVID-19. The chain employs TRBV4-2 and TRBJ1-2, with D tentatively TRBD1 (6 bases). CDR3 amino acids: CASSQRVQGNYGYTF. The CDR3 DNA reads TGTGCCAGCAGCCAAAGGGTGCAGGGGAACTATGGCTACACCTTC.